Presented here are 26 T cell receptor beta chains from one specimen sequenced in a study of control samples from healthy donors and cancer patients. Assay used: immunoSEQ multiplex PCR; TCRdb lists only in-frame clones, some missing. This table holds some 190,000 clones, around 93% found once. Sequenced sample: blood. These receptors all come from a man aged 25-45 years in good health.

V is TRBV11-2 and J is TRBJ2-1; 10 bases agree with TRBD2. After removal of 6 bases from V and 4 bases from J, the junction contained 6 bases not matched to a gene. Germline loops: CDR1 SGHAT, CDR2 FQNNGV. The CDR3 length is 15 residues. The CDR3: CASSQRGGGYNEQFF. The CDR3 nucleotides are TGTGCCAGCAGTCAGCGGGGGGGCGGTTACAATGAGCAGTTCTTC.

With respect to this clone: At the DNA level, this CDR3 is encoded by other sequences in the same sample as well. V is TRBV7-9 and J is TRBJ1-5; D is perhaps TRBD1 (6 bases). Per the germline V gene, CDR1 is SEHNR and CDR2 is FQNEAQ (reference sequence). Deletions cut 5 bases from V and 4 bases from J, with 9 bases between. This CDR3 region has 13 residues. The CDR3 reads CASSLDSNQPQHF. CDR3 DNA sequence: TGTGCCAGCAGCCTGGACAGTAATCAGCCCCAGCATTTT.

Comment on this clone: Other DNA sequences in the same sample also yield this CDR3. The chain combines TRBV27 with TRBJ2-6; no firm D call. Germline V gives CDR1 MNHEY, CDR2 SMNVEV (reference sequence). CDR3 length: 15 residues. Trimming removed 2 bases at V and 0 bases at J, with 5 bases between. The CDR3 is CASSLGVSGANVLTF. CDR3 nucleotide sequence: TGTGCCAGCAGTTTAGGGGTCTCTGGGGCCAACGTCCTGACTTTC. Full variable domain (rest looked up from reference TRBV27 and TRBJ2-6): EAQVTQNPRYLITVTGKKLTVTCSQNMNHEYMSWYRQDPGLGLRQIYYSMNVEVTDKGDVPEGYKVSRKEKRNFPLILESPSPNQTSLYFCASSLGVSGANVLTFGAGSRLTVL.

This clone appeared a single time. This chain's CDR3 is CASLTRDSINYGYTF. CDR3 nucleotide sequence: TGTGCCTCCCTTACCCGGGACAGCATTAACTATGGCTACACCTTC. This chain connects TRBV30 to TRBJ1-2; TRBD1 aligns across 7 bases. This CDR3 region has 15 residues. Germline V CDR1 and CDR2: GTSNPN, SVGIG (reference sequence). The V gene end was trimmed by 7 bases and the J gene end by 1 base; junction bases not matched to a gene: 12.

This chain joins TRBV7-9 and TRBJ1-5; D not resolved. This CDR3 is built from 15 residues. Germline assignment: CDR1 SEHNR and CDR2 FQNEAQ (reference sequence). V lost 4 bases, J lost 3 bases, and 13 bases lay in between. CDR3 sequence reads: CASSWGGSNNQPQHF. For the CDR3, the DNA is TGTGCCAGCAGCTGGGGAGGAAGTAACAATCAGCCCCAGCATTTT.

The chain joins TRBV30 to TRBJ1-2; TRBD1 matches 7 bases. The V gene end was trimmed by 2 bases and the J gene end by 1 base; junction bases not matched to a gene: 4. Germline lookup yields CDR1 GTSNPN and CDR2 SVGIG (reference sequence). The CDR3 sequence is 14 residues long. The DNA for the CDR3 is TGTGCCTGGAGTAATTGGGACAGTAACTATGGCTACACCTTC. Translating it yields CAWSNWDSNYGYTF.

This chain connects TRBV9 to TRBJ1-2, with D maybe TRBD1 (5 bases). V dropped 3 bases and J dropped 8 bases, with 17 bases sitting between them. Germline V gene lookup returns CDR1 SGDLS and CDR2 YYNGEE. The length of the CDR3 is 14 residues. The CDR3 here is CASSAMGDLGGYTF. In DNA form, the CDR3 reads TGTGCCAGCAGCGCGATGGGGGACCTCGGGGGCTACACCTTC.

This sequence joins TRBV5-6 and TRBJ1-3, with D uncertain. Per germline, CDR1 SGHDT and CDR2 YYEEEE. The CDR3 spans 15 residues. V lost 2 bases and J 1 base, leaving 10 bases between the germline ends. CDR3 region: CASSLGSASGNTIYF. The CDR3 nucleotides are TGTGCCAGCAGCTTAGGCAGCGCTTCTGGAAACACCATATATTTT.

This chain links TRBV30 with TRBJ2-7, with D unclear. The CDR3 length is 12 residues. V was cut by 0 bases and J by 2 bases, with 5 bases left in between. CDR1 is GTSNPN and CDR2 is SVGIG in the germline V gene (reference sequence). The chain's CDR3 is CAWSVPPYEQYF. CDR3 nucleotide sequence: TGTGCCTGGAGTGTACCCCCCTACGAGCAGTACTTC.

The rearrangement joins TRBV7-9 to TRBJ1-2; 10 nucleotides align to TRBD1. V shed 1 base, J shed 8 bases, and the junction held 1 base outside the gene matches. CDR3 size: 13 residues. Looked up from germline, CDR1 is SEHNR and CDR2 is FQNEAQ (reference sequence). CDR3 residues: CASSLGDRGGYTF. The CDR3, as DNA: TGTGCCAGCAGCTTAGGGGACAGGGGAGGCTACACCTTC.

The J gene is TRBJ1-2, the V gene TRBV5-6; D may be TRBD1 (5 bases). Germline CDR1 reads SGHDT; CDR2 reads YYEEEE. The CDR3 sequence is 15 residues long. Trimming left V 0 bases short and J 8 bases short, with 17 bases between. CDR3 protein: CASSLAVRELEGYTF. Written as DNA, the CDR3 is TGTGCCAGCAGCTTGGCGGTCAGGGAGCTTGAGGGCTACACCTTC.

The chain carries TRBV5-1 and TRBJ1-1; the D gene is possibly TRBD1 (6 bases). This CDR3 is 13 amino acids long. V was shortened by 4 bases and J by 5 bases, with 12 bases between the two germline ends. Germline V gene lookup returns CDR1 SGHRS and CDR2 YFSETQ. CDR3 coding DNA: TGCGCCAGCAGCAAGGACGGGACAACTGAAGCTTTCTTT. It encodes CASSKDGTTEAFF.

This chain uses TRBV10-1 with TRBJ1-2; 7 nucleotides align to TRBD1. Per the germline V gene, CDR1 is WNHNN and CDR2 is SYGVQD (reference sequence). The V gene end was trimmed by 6 bases and the J gene end by 2 bases; junction bases not matched to a gene: 3. The CDR3 has 13 amino acids. The CDR3 sequence: CASSEDRNYGYTF. CDR3 DNA sequence: TGCGCCAGCAGCGAGGACAGGAACTATGGCTACACCTTC.

The CDR3 DNA reads TGTGCCAGCAGCCCGGGCTACGAGCAGTACTTC. Translation gives CASSPGYEQYF. This rearrangement joins TRBV7-9 to TRBJ2-7; D not resolved. Germline CDR1 is SEHNR and CDR2 is FQNEAQ (reference sequence). V was trimmed by 5 bases and J by 3 bases, leaving 5 bases between them. The CDR3 spans 11 residues.

This chain joins TRBV7-9 and TRBJ1-2; 10 bases line up with TRBD1. Germline-derived CDR1 and CDR2 are SEHNR and FQNEAQ (reference sequence). CDR3 size: 16 residues. Trimming cost V 3 bases and J 8 bases; bases outside gene matches: 12. The CDR3 bases are TGTGCCAGCAGCTTTGCCGGGACAGGGGTTCGGCGGGGCTACACCTTC. Translated: CASSFAGTGVRRGYTF. Using reference TRBV7-9 and TRBJ1-2 for the parts outside the CDR3, the full variable domain is DTGVSQNPRHKITKRGQNVTFRCDPISEHNRLYWYRQTLGQGPEFLTYFQNEAQLEKSRLLSDRFSAERPKGSFSTLEIQRTEQGDSAMYLCASSFAGTGVRRGYTFGSGTRLTVV.

This clone was seen a single time. The V and J genes are TRBV6-1 and TRBJ1-5, with TRBD1 identical over 8 bases. CDR1 is MNHNS and CDR2 is SASEGT in the germline V gene. Germline trimming cut 2 bases from V and 2 bases from J; bases unmatched to any gene: 2. The CDR3 has 15 residues. CDR3: CASSESGGGNQPQHF. CDR3 sequence (DNA): TGTGCCAGCAGTGAATCAGGGGGCGGCAATCAGCCCCAGCATTTT.

V gene TRBV5-6 combines with J gene TRBJ1-2, with D possibly TRBD1 on 6 matching bases. This CDR3 is built from 15 residues. Germline V gene sequence: CDR1 SGHDT, CDR2 YYEEEE. The ends were cut back, 5 bases at V and 4 bases at J, with 18 bases in the middle. The CDR3 loop reads CASRTDLQGSYGYTF. The CDR3 DNA follows: TGTGCCAGCAGGACGGACCTACAGGGTAGCTATGGCTACACCTTC.

V usage is TRBV6-6 and J usage is TRBJ1-5; D uncertain. Germline V gene lookup returns CDR1 MNHNY and CDR2 SVGAGI (reference sequence). The CDR3 is 16 residues long. Trimming stripped 7 bases from V and 0 bases from J, with 16 bases between. CDR3 DNA sequence: TGTGCCAGCACAAACCGATTAAGTGATAGCAATCAGCCCCAGCATTTT. Translating it yields CASTNRLSDSNQPQHF.

The J gene is TRBJ1-5, the V gene TRBV19; the match to TRBD1 covers 7 bases. The junction had 8 bases not matched to a gene; V was cut back by 4 bases and J by 8 bases. CDR1 is LNHDA, CDR2 SQIVND, per germline (reference sequence). This CDR3 contains 14 residues. This CDR3 is CASSSQGGPEPQHF. The CDR3 coding sequence is TGTGCCAGTAGTAGTCAGGGGGGGCCAGAGCCCCAGCATTTT.

V usage is TRBV18 and J usage is TRBJ1-5; D not resolved. The CDR3 extends over 15 amino acids. V was shortened by 5 bases and J by 0 bases, with 11 bases between the two germline ends. Per the germline V gene, CDR1 is KGHSH and CDR2 is LQKENI. The chain's CDR3 is CASSEQENSNQPQHF. CDR3 coding DNA: TGTGCCAGCTCAGAGCAAGAAAATAGCAATCAGCCCCAGCATTTT.

The chain links TRBV2 to TRBJ2-1, with D perhaps TRBD1 (5 bases). Germline CDR1 and CDR2: SNHLY and FYNNEI. Trimming removed 1 base from V and 9 bases from J, with 13 bases in between. The CDR3 has 14 residues. The DNA for the CDR3 is TGTGCCAGCAGTGAAGAACAGGAGCAAGTTGAGCAGTTCTTC. Protein sequence: CASSEEQEQVEQFF.

The chain combines TRBV19 with TRBJ1-5, with TRBD1 as a possible D gene (5 bases). CDR1 and CDR2 (germline): LNHDA, SQIVND (reference sequence). V lost 5 bases and J 6 bases, leaving 20 bases between the germline ends. This CDR3 has 16 amino acids. In DNA, the CDR3 is TGTGCCAGTAGTCCGCCCTGGGGCAGGGTGAGTCAGCCCCAGCATTTT. Protein sequence: CASSPPWGRVSQPQHF.

This chain joins TRBV2 and TRBJ2-3, with 8 bases lining up with TRBD2. The CDR3 spans 17 residues. CDR1 and CDR2 from the germline V gene are SNHLY and FYNNEI. Unmatched junction bases numbered 10, after V lost 4 bases and J lost 1 base. The DNA of the CDR3 is TGTGCCAGCAGTGCTGCGGGGGGCCGGCGGGGCACAGATACGCAGTATTTT. Protein: CASSAAGGRRGTDTQYF.

The chain couples TRBV4-1 to TRBJ2-3, with D perhaps assigned TRBD1 or TRBD2 (7 bases each). The length of the CDR3 is 16 residues. Germline CDR1 and CDR2: MGHRA and YSYEKL. V lost 0 bases to trimming and J lost 6 bases, with 16 bases between them. DNA of the CDR3: TGCGCCAGCAGCCAAGAATTGAGGCAGGGGGGGGATACGCAGTATTTT. Protein: CASSQELRQGGDTQYF.

A single count supports this clone. The chain links TRBV15 to TRBJ2-7; D unclear. V lost 0 bases, J lost 2 bases, and 14 bases lay in between. Germline loops: CDR1 LNHNV, CDR2 YYDKDF (reference sequence). The CDR3 has 16 amino acids. DNA of the CDR3: TGTGCCACCAGCAGAGATCTGGAGAGGAATACCTACGAGCAGTACTTC. Amino acid sequence: CATSRDLERNTYEQYF. Full variable domain (rest looked up from reference TRBV15 and TRBJ2-7): DAMVIQNPRYQVTQFGKPVTLSCSQTLNHNVMYWYQQKSSQAPKLLFHYYDKDFNNEADTPDNFQSRRPNTSFCFLDIRSPGLGDTAMYLCATSRDLERNTYEQYFGPGTRLTVT.

The V call is TRBV7-9, the J call TRBJ2-3; D may be TRBD1 (6 bases). Between the trimmed V and J ends, which lost 6 bases and 4 bases, there was a span of 17 bases. CDR1 SEHNR and CDR2 FQNEAQ come from the germline V gene (reference sequence). CDR3 length: 15 amino acids. CDR3 nucleotide sequence: TGTGCCAGCAGTCTCCAACAGGGTCTGGCAGATACGCAGTATTTT. Residues: CASSLQQGLADTQYF.